Shown below are 8 T cell receptor beta chains from a single sample sequenced in a study of cytomegalovirus exposure and HLA in healthy donors (TCRdb year 2017). The protocol used for the library was the immunoSEQ multiplex PCR assay. A mixture of 60 forward primers for TCR Vbeta segments and 13 reverse primers for TCR Jbeta segments was used in the multiplex PCR. Entries here come from immuneACCESS through TCRdb and include only in-frame sequences with V and J called. Some clones fail to appear in such tables; in the studies checked, an unresolved V gene covers under half of the shortfall, and the cause of the remainder is unknown. The sample's table lists a count of approximately 45,000 clones. The top ten constitute roughly a sixth of the sample. Sequenced input: PBMCs. These receptor sequences come from a male donor in good health and CMV-seronegative.

The CDR3 nucleotides are TGCGCCAGCAGCTTGGATCCCGGGTCGGACACCGGGGAGCTGTTTTTT. It encodes CASSLDPGSDTGELFF. The chain joins TRBV5-1 to TRBJ2-2, with D unclear. Germline V gene sequence: CDR1 SGHRS, CDR2 YFSETQ. The CDR3 has 16 amino acids. Trimming stripped 0 bases from V and 3 bases from J, with 12 bases between.

This chain connects TRBV4-1 to TRBJ2-3, with D tentatively TRBD1 (5 bases). CDR1 is MGHRA and CDR2 is YSYEKL in the germline V gene. The V gene lost 4 bases and the J gene lost 2 bases, with 22 bases spanning the gap. This CDR3 is 18 amino acids long. The CDR3 spells CASSRAQVRAGNTDTQYF. In DNA form, the CDR3 reads TGCGCCAGCAGCCGCGCGCAAGTCAGGGCAGGGAACACAGATACGCAGTATTTT.

The chain employs TRBV20-1 and TRBJ1-1; D may be TRBD1 (6 bases). V was shortened by 6 bases and J by 11 bases, with 13 bases between the two germline ends. CDR1 and CDR2 (germline): DFQATT, SNEGSKA (reference sequence). The CDR3 runs 10 residues. This CDR3 is CSAERGAAFF. The CDR3 DNA reads TGCAGTGCCGAGCGGGGGGCTGCTTTCTTT.

The chain combines TRBV18 with TRBJ1-2; D perhaps matches TRBD1 (6 bases). Germline CDR1 KGHSH, CDR2 LQKENI. This CDR3 is built from 12 residues. V was trimmed by 6 bases and J by 6 bases, leaving 11 bases between them. The CDR3 here is CASSPYRDGYTF. CDR3 sequence (DNA): TGTGCCAGCTCGCCTTACAGGGATGGCTACACCTTC. Filled out from reference TRBV18 and TRBJ1-2, the complete variable domain reads NAGVMQNPRHLVRRRGQEARLRCSPMKGHSHVYWYRQLPEEGLKFMVYLQKENIIDESGMPKERFSAEFPKEGPSILRIQQVVRGDSAAYFCASSPYRDGYTFGSGTRLTVV.

The rearrangement links TRBV5-4 to TRBJ1-1, with D possibly TRBD1 on 5 matching bases. Trimming took 4 bases from V and 2 from J, leaving 6 bases between them. The CDR3 length is 12 residues. CDR1 is SGHNT, CDR2 YYREEE, per germline (reference sequence). CDR3 region: CASSRGNTEAFF. For the CDR3, the DNA is TGTGCCAGCAGCAGGGGTAACACTGAAGCTTTCTTT.

J is TRBJ1-2 and V is TRBV5-4; D unresolved. The CDR3 contains 14 residues. The germline gives CDR1 SGHNT, CDR2 YYREEE (reference sequence). Deletions cut 4 bases from V and 8 bases from J, with 18 bases between. The CDR3 here is CASSPEAGGKGYTF. CDR3 nucleotides: TGTGCCAGCAGCCCGGAGGCGGGAGGCAAAGGCTACACCTTC.

The chain joins TRBV6-1 to TRBJ1-1; TRBD1 aligns across 7 bases. Germline CDR1 MNHNS, CDR2 SASEGT. This CDR3 has 14 residues. V lost 1 base, J lost 6 bases, and 5 bases stayed unmatched. The CDR3 is CASSEGKGAPEAFF. The CDR3 nucleotides read TGTGCCAGCAGTGAAGGAAAGGGGGCCCCTGAAGCTTTCTTT.

The rearrangement uses TRBV6-4 and TRBJ1-2; 9 bases fit TRBD1. J was trimmed by 6 bases and V by 2 bases; bases with no gene match: 7. The CDR3 has 15 amino acids. The germline gives CDR1 MRHNA, CDR2 SNTAGT. CDR3 coding DNA: TGTGCCAGCAGTGACGTCCCCGGGACAGGGAATGGCTACACCTTC. Translation: CASSDVPGTGNGYTF.